The clone carrying this TCR beta chain was recorded a few times. Antigen: not known. Hyperthyroidism of Graves' type that showed no ophthalmopathy progression within 18 months was stable. The PBMCs were taken from about 10 ml of fresh peripheral blood. The data belong to a study of T cells in Graves' hyperthyroidism and ophthalmopathy. About the study: Before any treatment, at initial diagnosis, peripheral blood was collected.

Germline V lookup: CDR1 LGHNA, CDR2 YNFKEQ. V dropped 4 bases and J dropped 5; count of bases not matched to a gene: 8. The CDR3 has 15 residues. General study results and limits: Ophthalmopathy could be told apart from stable hyperthyroidism with a 13 V-J model.

RNA transcripts served as the template for amplifying TCR beta CDR3 regions. In the first-round RT-PCR of the TCR CDR3, the HTBI primer set was used. TCRdb reprocessed the multiplex PCR reads via MiXCR and lists one record per CDR3 protein. Among some 460,000 distinct CDR3 sequences, around 14% were seen once, and the ten largest hold less than 15%. The V call is TRBV4-2, the J call TRBJ2-5; 9 bases match TRBD2. Sequenced material: blood. The sequence came from a woman younger than 30 with Graves' hyperthyroidism. The CDR3 DNA sequence: TGTGCCAGCAGCCCAAAGCGGGAGGTCTTGGAGACCCAGTACTTC. Translation gives CASSPKREVLETQYF.